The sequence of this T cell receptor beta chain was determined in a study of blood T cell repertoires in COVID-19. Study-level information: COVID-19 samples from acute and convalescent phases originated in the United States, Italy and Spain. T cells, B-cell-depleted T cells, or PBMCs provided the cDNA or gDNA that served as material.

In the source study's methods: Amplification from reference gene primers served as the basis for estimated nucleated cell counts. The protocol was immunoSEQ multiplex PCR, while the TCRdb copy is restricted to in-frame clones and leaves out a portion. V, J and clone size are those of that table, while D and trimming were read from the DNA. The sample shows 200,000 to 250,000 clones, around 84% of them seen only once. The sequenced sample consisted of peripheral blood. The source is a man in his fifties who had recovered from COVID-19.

The CDR3 protein is CASSIPRGFGYEQYF. In nucleotides, the CDR3 is TGTGCCAGCAGTATCCCCAGGGGGTTCGGCTACGAGCAGTACTTC. V usage is TRBV5-4 and J usage is TRBJ2-7, with TRBD1 matching over 7 bases. The J segment lost 3 bases and the V segment lost 5 bases, leaving 11 bases of the junction unmatched. The CDR3 is made up of 15 amino acids. The germline gives CDR1 SGHNT, CDR2 YYREEE (reference sequence).